This T cell receptor beta chain was profiled in a study of CD8 T cells in Susac syndrome. Per germline, CDR1 SGHTA and CDR2 FQGNSA. V lost 4 bases, J lost 5 bases, and 7 bases lay in between. The CDR3 loop spans 12 amino acids. CD8+ and CD4+ blood T cells underwent TCR beta sequencing. Each multiple sclerosis control was a treatment-naive patient with relapsing-remitting disease that was either stable or active. The CD8+ and CD4+ T cells were isolated magnetically using a negative isolation approach, whereas the TEMRA cells were enriched by FACS. After extraction with the RNeasy kit, about 0.45 to 1 ug of the RNA was reverse transcribed using random hexamers. It was immunoSEQ multiplex PCR that amplified TCR beta CDR3 across 54 Vbeta and 13 Jbeta. TCRdb re-derived calls from the immunoSEQ multiplex PCR reads in MiXCR, one entry per CDR3 protein. The data show some 65,000 distinct CDR3 sequences, roughly 94% seen once.

The sequence was obtained from a human donor with multiple sclerosis. V is TRBV7-2 and J is TRBJ2-3, with D perhaps matching TRBD1 (5 bases). Sequencing input: CD8+ T cells from PBMCs. The CDR3 region is CASSSTVDTQYF. CDR3 coding DNA: TGTGCCAGCAGCTCGACAGTAGATACGCAGTATTTT.